This TCR beta chain was sequenced during a study of Graves' ophthalmopathy and Graves' hyperthyroidism listed by TCRdb under 2018. As for the study more broadly: Peripheral blood samples were taken at the time of initial diagnosis, before any treatment was given. The study used signatures of the TCR beta repertoire to tell Graves' ophthalmopathy apart from Graves' hyperthyroidism and to predict which patients would progress to ophthalmopathy. In total, some 140 blood samples were TCR-sequenced: around 42 ophthalmopathy, approximately 80 hyperthyroidism and approximately 17 hyperthyroidism-to-ophthalmopathy patients. To explore V-J signatures that distinguish ophthalmopathy from hyperthyroidism, a discovery set of 90 to 100 patients was enrolled, made up of 40 to 45 with ophthalmopathy and fewer than 60 with stable hyperthyroidism. An independent validation cohort was composed of about 20 hyperthyroidism patients and around 15 patients who later progressed from hyperthyroidism to ophthalmopathy. In five or six hyperthyroidism patients, T-cell repertoires of thyroid tissue and blood were compared. Following sampling, methimazole starting at 30 mg daily was administered to hyperthyroidism patients, and high-dose intravenous methylprednisolone was administered to ophthalmopathy patients.

TCR beta CDR3 regions were amplified from RNA transcripts for repertoire sequencing. The first round of RT-PCR was done with HTBI primers and the Qiagen OneStep RT-PCR kit, and was followed by a second round of multiplex PCR, then size selection and purification. Sequencing of the libraries was carried out on an Illumina HiSeq2000 in paired-end mode with 100 bp reads. The source study handled its data this way. SOAPnuke was used for read processing, and reads with adapters, uncalled bases, a mean Phred below 15, or no exact constant-primer or identifier match were discarded. COPE v1.2.5 was used to merge the high-quality paired reads. Each unique nucleotide sequence was defined as a clonotype, and clonotypes were aligned to IMGT TRB V, D and J references with MiTCR v1.1. Analysis was restricted to V-J combinations with a frequency above 0.0001, which covered over 98% of repertoires. For each V-J combination, a TCR clonal expansion and chaos score was defined as the ratio of F50 clonal expansion to chaos observed in the TCRdist matrix. Welch's t-statistics and random forest were used to reduce the features to about a dozen V-J combinations, which were then used as input to a naive Bayes classifier. The Morisita-Horn index was used to measure how similar the thyroid and blood repertoires were. TCRdb passed the public sequencing reads through fastp at Q25 and MiXCR, retaining productive beta sequences. Rows merge per CDR3 protein into single entries with the most common DNA and genes. TCRdb's processing, not the authors', yielded these V and J calls. For this sample the table gives 200,000 to 300,000 distinct CDR3 sequences, of which around 45% were detected only once. The ten biggest clones cover around 47% of the sample.

From the germline V gene, CDR1 is SNHLY and CDR2 is FYNNEI. The V end loses 6 bases and the J end loses 0 bases, and a stretch of 15 bases separates them. Counted from cysteine to phenylalanine, this CDR3 has 16 amino acids. The entry retains the CDR3 DNA only, 48 bases that are in frame from base 1. Study-wide findings and limitations: In validation, the model predicted ophthalmopathy progression with more than 55% sensitivity and 72.22% specificity; approximately 12 predicted patients were CT-confirmed with GO in a median of 6.5 months. No statistical method was used to set the sample size in advance, and the investigators knew which group each participant was assigned to. Most of the expanded thyroid clonotypes with a frequency above 0.001 were also detected in blood, and it was suggested that the thyroid immune response may be reflected by blood repertoires. Ophthalmopathy was separated from stable hyperthyroidism by the 13-signature model with more than 85% sensitivity and roughly 82% specificity in cross-validation and with 80%/75% in the test set.

This clonotype was seen at least ten times. Its antigen is unknown. Base-call qualities are not available, and no considerably larger clone is one nucleotide away. Patients with ophthalmopathy had moderately to severely active disease, with a Clinical Activity Score of 3 or more, a NOSPECS grade of 4 or more, and a disease duration of less than 3 months. Anyone with other autoimmune diseases, uncontrolled infections, pregnancy or lactation was excluded from the study. Clinical symptoms, serum thyroxine, TRAb, thyroid ultrasound and orbital computed tomography were used for diagnosis. Ficoll-Paque density gradient centrifugation was used to isolate PBMCs from 8.5 to 10 ml of fresh peripheral blood. Total RNA was extracted with Trizol reagent and quality-checked on an Agilent 2100 Bioanalyzer.

The source of this sequence is an adult man with Graves' ophthalmopathy. The specimen sequenced was peripheral blood. This chain is built from TRBV2 and TRBJ1-5; the D gene identity is not certain. The CDR3 region: CASRQSGIYSNQPQHF. Here is the DNA: TGTGCCAGCAGACAGTCAGGCATATATAGCAATCAGCCCCAGCATTTT.